This T cell receptor beta chain was found in a study of T cell changes during pregnancy in multiple sclerosis. Sequenced by immunoSEQ multiplex PCR; TCRdb stores in-frame clones only, minus some. The repertoire includes some 44,000 clones, about 90% of them detected once, and under 0.9% sits in the top ten. This clone was seen more than once but under ten times. The V gene end was trimmed by 10 bases and the J gene end by 7 bases; junction bases not matched to a gene: 9. The CDR3 covers 14 residues. Looked up from germline, CDR1 is ENHRY and CDR2 is SYGVKD. The sample was CD4+ T cells from peripheral blood mononuclear cells, taken after pregnancy. The origin of this receptor is a female donor with multiple sclerosis, enrolled in a pregnancy study. This rearrangement joins TRBV10-3 to TRBJ2-1, with 11 bases fitting TRBD2. The CDR3 is CATTIAGGDNEQFF. The CDR3, as DNA: TGTGCCACCACTATAGCGGGGGGGGATAATGAGCAGTTCTTC.